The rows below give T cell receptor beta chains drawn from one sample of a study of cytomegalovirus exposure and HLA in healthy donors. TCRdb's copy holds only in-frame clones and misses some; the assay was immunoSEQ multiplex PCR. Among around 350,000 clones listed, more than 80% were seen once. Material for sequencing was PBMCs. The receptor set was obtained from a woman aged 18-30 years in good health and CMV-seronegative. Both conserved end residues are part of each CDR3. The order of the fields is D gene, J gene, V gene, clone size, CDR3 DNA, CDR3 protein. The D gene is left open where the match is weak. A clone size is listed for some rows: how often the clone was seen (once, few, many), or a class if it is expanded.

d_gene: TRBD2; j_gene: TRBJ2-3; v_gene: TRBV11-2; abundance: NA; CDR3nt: TGTGCCAGCAGCTATACCGGGACTAGCGGTACAGATACGCAGTATTTT; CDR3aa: CASSYTGTSGTDTQYF
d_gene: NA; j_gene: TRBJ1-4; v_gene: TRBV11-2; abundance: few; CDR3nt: TGTGCCAGCAGCTTAGGGCAGGGAAATGAAAAACTGTTTTTT; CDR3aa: CASSLGQGNEKLFF
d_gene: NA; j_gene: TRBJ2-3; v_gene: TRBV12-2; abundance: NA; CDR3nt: TGTGCAAGTCGCTGGTGGACTAGCGGGAGACTAAGGCACCGCACAGATACGCAGTATTTT; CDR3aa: CASRWWTSGRLRHRTDTQYF
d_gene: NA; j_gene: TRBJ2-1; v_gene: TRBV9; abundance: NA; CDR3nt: TGTGCCAGCAGCGTATTTACAGGGCGGGATGAGCAGTTCTTC; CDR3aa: CASSVFTGRDEQFF
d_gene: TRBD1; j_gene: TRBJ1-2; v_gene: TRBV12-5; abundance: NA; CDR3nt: TGTGCTAGTGGTCTTGGGACAGGATCCAACTATGGCTACACCTTC; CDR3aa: CASGLGTGSNYGYTF
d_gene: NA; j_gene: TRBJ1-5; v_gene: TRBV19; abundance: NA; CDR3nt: TGTGCCAGTAGGTCGGGTGGTAGCAATCAGCCCCAGCATTTT; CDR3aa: CASRSGGSNQPQHF
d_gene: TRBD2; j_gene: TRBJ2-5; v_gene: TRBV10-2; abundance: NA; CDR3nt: TGCGCCAGCAGTGAGTCGGGCCTAGCGGGGACCCAGTACTTC; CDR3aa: CASSESGLAGTQYF
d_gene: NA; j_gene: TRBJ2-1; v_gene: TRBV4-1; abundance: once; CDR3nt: TGCGCCAGCAGCCCCCCAAGCGGGCGACAGGGCAAGGATGAGCAGTTCTTC; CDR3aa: CASSPPSGRQGKDEQFF
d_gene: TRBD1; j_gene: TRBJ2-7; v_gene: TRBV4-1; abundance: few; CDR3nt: TGCGCCAGCAGCCCACGGACAGGGACCACCTACGAGCAGTACTTC; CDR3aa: CASSPRTGTTYEQYF
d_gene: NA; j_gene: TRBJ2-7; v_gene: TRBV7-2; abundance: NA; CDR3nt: TGTGCCAGCAGCTTAGGTCCAGGGGATGGCTACGAGCAGTACTTC; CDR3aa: CASSLGPGDGYEQYF
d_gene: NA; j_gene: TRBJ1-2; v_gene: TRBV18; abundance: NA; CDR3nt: TGTGCCAGCTCACCACGGGTTTCCCGGAGGGTCTATGGCTACACCTTC; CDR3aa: CASSPRVSRRVYGYTF
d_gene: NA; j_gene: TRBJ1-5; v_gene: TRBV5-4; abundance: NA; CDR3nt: TGTGCCAGCAGCTTGGACAGATATCAGCCCCAGCATTTT; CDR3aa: CASSLDRYQPQHF
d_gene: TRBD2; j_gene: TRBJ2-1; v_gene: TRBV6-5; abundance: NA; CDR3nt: TGTGCCAGCAGACCCACTAGCGGGGGAGGCGAGCAGTTCTTC; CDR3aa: CASRPTSGGGEQFF
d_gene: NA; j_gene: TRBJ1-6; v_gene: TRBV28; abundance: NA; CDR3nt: TGTGCCAGTACAAAGGGGGTGGTGAATTCACCCCTCCACTTT; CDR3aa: CASTKGVVNSPLHF
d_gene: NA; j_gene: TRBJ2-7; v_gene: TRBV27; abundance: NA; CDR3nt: TGTGCCAGCAGTTTGGGTAGGTCGGGGATGGCCGCCTACGAGCAGTACTTC; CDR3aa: CASSLGRSGMAAYEQYF
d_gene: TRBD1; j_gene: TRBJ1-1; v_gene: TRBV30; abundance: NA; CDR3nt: TGTGCCTGGAGTGTATCAGGGGGCTGGACTGAAGCTTTCTTT; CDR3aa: CAWSVSGGWTEAFF
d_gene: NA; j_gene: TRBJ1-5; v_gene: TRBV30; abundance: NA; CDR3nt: TGTGCCTGGAGTACCTCGGGACTCCCGAGCAATCAGCCCCAGCATTTT; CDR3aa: CAWSTSGLPSNQPQHF
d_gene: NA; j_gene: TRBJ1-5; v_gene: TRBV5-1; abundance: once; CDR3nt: TGCGCCAGCAGCTTGGGGGGGCAGAGGAATCAGCCCCAGCATTTT; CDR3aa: CASSLGGQRNQPQHF
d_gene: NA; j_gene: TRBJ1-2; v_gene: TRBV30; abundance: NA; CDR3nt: TGTGCCTGGAGTATAAACAGGGACTATGGCTACACCTTC; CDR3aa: CAWSINRDYGYTF
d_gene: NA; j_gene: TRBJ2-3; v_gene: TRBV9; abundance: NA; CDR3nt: TGTGCCAGCACCTCATTTACTTACACAGATACGCAGTATTTT; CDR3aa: CASTSFTYTDTQYF
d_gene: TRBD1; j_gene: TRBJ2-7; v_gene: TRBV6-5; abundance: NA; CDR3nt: TGTGCCAGCAGTTACCTCCTGGGACAGGGCTACGAGCAGTACTTC; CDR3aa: CASSYLLGQGYEQYF
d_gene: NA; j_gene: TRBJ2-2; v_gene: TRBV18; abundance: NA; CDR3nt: TGTGCCAGCTCACCTCCACCTGGACAGAACACCGGGGAGCTGTTTTTT; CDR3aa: CASSPPPGQNTGELFF
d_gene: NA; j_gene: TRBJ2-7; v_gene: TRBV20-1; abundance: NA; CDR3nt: TGCAGTGCTAGCCTTAGCTACGAGCAGTACTTC; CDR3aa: CSASLSYEQYF
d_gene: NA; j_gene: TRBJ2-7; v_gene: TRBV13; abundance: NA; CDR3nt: TGTGCCAGCAGCTTAGGCCTCGGACTCTCCACCTACGAGCAGTACTTC; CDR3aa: CASSLGLGLSTYEQYF
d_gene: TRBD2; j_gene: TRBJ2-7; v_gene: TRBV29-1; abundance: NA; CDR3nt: TGCAGCGTTGAACTCTTGGGGGGGGGCTCCTACGAGCAGTACTTC; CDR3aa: CSVELLGGGSYEQYF
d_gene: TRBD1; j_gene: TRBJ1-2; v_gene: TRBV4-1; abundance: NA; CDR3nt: TGCGCCAGCAGCCAGCCGACAGGGTATAGTAACTATGGCTACACCTTC; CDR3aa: CASSQPTGYSNYGYTF
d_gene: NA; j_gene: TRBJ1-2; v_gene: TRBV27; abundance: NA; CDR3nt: TGTGCCAGCAGTCCACAGGGTAGCTATGGCTACACCTTC; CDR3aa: CASSPQGSYGYTF
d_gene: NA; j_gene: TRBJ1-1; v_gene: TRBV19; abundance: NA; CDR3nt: TGTGCCAGCCGACAGGCCGACGCGAACACTGAAGCTTTCTTT; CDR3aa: CASRQADANTEAFF
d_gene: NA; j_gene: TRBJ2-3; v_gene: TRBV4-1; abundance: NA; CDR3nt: TGCGCCAGCAGCCAAGATCTTCAGGGTAGAGATACGCAGTATTTT; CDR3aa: CASSQDLQGRDTQYF
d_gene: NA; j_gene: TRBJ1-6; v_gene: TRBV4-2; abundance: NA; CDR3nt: TGTGCCAGCAGCCTTTTCAGGGGATCCTATAATTCACCCCTCCACTTT; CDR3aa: CASSLFRGSYNSPLHF
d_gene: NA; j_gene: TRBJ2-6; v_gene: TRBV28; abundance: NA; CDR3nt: TGTGCCAGCAGTTCCGGGCCCTTGGGGCCTGGGGCCAACGTCCTGACTTTC; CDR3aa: CASSSGPLGPGANVLTF
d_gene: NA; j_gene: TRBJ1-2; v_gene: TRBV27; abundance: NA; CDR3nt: TGTGCCAGCAGTTTCTCCACAACCGGGGGCTACACCTTC; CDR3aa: CASSFSTTGGYTF
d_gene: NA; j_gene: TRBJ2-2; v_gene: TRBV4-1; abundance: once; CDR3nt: TGCGCCAGCAGTCTTCGGGACTCAGGGAGGATCGGGGAGCTGTTTTTT; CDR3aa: CASSLRDSGRIGELFF
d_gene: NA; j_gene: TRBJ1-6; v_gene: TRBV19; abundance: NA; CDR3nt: TGTGCCAGCCGCCTCGACAGCACGAATTCACCCCTCCACTTT; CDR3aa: CASRLDSTNSPLHF
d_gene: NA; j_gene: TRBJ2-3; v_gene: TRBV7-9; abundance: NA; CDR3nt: TGTGCCAGCAGCCCCGCTGGCGGCCCCCGAGATACGCAGTATTTT; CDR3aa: CASSPAGGPRDTQYF
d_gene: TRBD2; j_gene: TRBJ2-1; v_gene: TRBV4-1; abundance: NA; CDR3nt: TGCGCCAGCAGCCCCAAACGACTAGCGGGGGGAACCTACAATGAGCAGTTCTTC; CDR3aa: CASSPKRLAGGTYNEQFF
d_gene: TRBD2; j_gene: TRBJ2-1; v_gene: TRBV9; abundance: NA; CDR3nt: TGTGCCAGCAGCGGATGGACTAGCGAGAGCTCCTACAATGAGCAGTTCTTC; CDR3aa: CASSGWTSESSYNEQFF
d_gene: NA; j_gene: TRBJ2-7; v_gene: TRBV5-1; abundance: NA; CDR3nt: TGCGCCAGCAGCACGGGAGACTCCTACGAGCAGTACTTC; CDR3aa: CASSTGDSYEQYF
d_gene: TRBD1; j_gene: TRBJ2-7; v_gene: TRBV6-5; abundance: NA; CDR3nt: TGTGCCAGCAGTCCGGTATGGACAGGGCGACACGAGCAGTACTTC; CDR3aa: CASSPVWTGRHEQYF
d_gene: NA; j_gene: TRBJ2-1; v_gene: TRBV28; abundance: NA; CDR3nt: TGTGCCAGCAGTTCCGGACTCTACAATGAGCAGTTCTTC; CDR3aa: CASSSGLYNEQFF